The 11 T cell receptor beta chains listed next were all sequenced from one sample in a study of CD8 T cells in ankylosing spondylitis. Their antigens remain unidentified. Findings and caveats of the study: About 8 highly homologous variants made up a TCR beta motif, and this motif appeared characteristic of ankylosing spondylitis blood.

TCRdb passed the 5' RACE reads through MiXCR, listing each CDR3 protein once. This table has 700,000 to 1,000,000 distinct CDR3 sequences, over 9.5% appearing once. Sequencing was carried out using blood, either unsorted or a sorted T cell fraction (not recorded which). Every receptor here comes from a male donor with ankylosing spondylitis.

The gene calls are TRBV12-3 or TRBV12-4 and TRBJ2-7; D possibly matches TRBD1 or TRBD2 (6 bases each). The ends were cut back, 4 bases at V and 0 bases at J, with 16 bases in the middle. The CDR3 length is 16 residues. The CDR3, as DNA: TGTGCCAGCAGTTGGGGGCCGGGAGCGGCCTCCTACGAGCAGTACTTC. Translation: CASSWGPGAASYEQYF.

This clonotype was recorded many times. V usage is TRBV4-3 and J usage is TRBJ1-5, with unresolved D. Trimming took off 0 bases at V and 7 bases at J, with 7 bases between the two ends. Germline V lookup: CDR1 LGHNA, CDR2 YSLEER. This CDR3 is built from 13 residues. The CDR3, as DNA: TGCGCCAGCAGCCAAGATCGGGAACAGCCCCAGCATTTT. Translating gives CASSQDREQPQHF.

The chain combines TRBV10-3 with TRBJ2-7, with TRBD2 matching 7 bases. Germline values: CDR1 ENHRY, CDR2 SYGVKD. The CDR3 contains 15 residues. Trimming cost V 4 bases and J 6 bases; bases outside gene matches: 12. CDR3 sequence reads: CAISAPQGGKVEQYF. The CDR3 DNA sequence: TGTGCCATCAGTGCTCCCCAGGGAGGGAAGGTCGAGCAGTACTTC.

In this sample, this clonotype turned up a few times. This CDR3 is CASSLGGAWGDTQYF. CDR3 in DNA: TGCGCCAGCAGCTTGGGGGGGGCCTGGGGAGATACGCAGTATTTT. The chain recombines TRBV5-1 with TRBJ2-3; D is tentatively TRBD1 or TRBD2 (6 bases each). CDR3 length: 15 amino acids. V was cut by 0 bases and J by 5 bases, with 13 bases left in between. CDR1 is SGHRS and CDR2 is YFSETQ in the germline V gene.

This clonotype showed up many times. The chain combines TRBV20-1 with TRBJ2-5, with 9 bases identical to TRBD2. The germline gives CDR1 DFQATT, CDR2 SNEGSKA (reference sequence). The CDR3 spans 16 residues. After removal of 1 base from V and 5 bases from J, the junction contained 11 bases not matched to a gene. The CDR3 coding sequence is TGCAGTGCTAGAGGGTCCGCTAGCGGGGCAAGCGAGACCCAGTACTTC. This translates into CSARGSASGASETQYF.

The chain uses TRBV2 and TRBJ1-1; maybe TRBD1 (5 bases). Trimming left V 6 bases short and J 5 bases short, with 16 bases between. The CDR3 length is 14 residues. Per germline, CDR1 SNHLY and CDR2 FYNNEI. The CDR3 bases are TGTGCCAGCAGGACAACAGGTGCCGGTACTGAAGCTTTCTTT. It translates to CASRTTGAGTEAFF.

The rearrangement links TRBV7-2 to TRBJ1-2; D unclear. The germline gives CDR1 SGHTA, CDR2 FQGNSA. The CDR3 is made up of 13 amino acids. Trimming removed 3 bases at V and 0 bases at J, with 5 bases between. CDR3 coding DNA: TGTGCCAGCAGCTTGTTACCTAACTATGGCTACACCTTC. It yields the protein CASSLLPNYGYTF.

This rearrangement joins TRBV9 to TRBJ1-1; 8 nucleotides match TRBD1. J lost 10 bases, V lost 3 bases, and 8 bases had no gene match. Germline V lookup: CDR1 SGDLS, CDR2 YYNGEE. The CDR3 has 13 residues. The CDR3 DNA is TGTGCCAGCAGCGCCGTACAGGGGGTTGGAGCTTTCTTT. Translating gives CASSAVQGVGAFF.

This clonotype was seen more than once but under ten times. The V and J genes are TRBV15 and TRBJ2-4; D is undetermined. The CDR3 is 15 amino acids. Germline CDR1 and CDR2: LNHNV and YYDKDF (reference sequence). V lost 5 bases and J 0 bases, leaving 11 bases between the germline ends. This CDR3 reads CATSAVVLAKNIQYF. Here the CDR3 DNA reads TGTGCCACCAGCGCCGTGGTACTAGCCAAAAACATTCAGTACTTC.

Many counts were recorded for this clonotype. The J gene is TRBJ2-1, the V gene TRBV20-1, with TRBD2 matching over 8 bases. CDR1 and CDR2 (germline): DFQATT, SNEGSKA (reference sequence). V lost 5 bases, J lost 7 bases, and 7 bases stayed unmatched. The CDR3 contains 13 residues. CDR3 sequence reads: CSAQTGGGNEQFF. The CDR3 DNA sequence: TGCAGTGCTCAAACGGGAGGGGGGAATGAGCAGTTCTTC.

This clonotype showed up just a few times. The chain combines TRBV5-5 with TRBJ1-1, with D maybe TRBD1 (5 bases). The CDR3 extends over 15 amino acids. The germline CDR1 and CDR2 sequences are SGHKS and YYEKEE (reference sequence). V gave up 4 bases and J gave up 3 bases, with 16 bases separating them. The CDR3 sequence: CASSPLIRVDTEAFF. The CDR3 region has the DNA TGTGCCAGCAGCCCCCTAATCAGGGTGGACACTGAAGCTTTCTTT.